This T cell receptor beta chain originates from a study of shared clonotypes between healthy human individuals. With V trimmed by 6 bases and J by 2 bases, 8 bases remained unmatched. Germline CDR1 reads WSHSY; CDR2 reads SAAADI. CDR3 length: 17 residues. Assay: immunoSEQ multiplex PCR; the TCRdb copy retains only in-frame clones and omits some. Here the sample spans roughly 2.4 million clones, approximately 96% being singletons. The chain is built from TRBV10-2 and TRBJ2-2, with 11 bases lining up with TRBD2. The specimen was naive CD4+ T cells sorted from blood. Regarding subset: CD45RA+ positively selected. The source of this sequence is a man in his late teens or twenties in good health. The CDR3 sequence: CASRTGSGGVNTGELFF. CDR3 nucleotide sequence: TGCGCCAGCAGGACGGGTAGCGGGGGGGTCAACACCGGGGAGCTGTTTTTT.